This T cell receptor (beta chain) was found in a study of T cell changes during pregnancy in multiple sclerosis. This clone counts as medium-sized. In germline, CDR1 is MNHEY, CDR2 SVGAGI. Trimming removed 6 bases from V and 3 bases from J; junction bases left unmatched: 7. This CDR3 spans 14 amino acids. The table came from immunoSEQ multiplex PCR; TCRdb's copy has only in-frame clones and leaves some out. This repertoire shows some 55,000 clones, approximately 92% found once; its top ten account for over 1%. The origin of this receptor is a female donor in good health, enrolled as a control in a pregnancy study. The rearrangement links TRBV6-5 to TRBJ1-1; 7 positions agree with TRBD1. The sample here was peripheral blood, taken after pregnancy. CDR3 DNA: TGTGCCAGCAGATCCCGGGACAGCTACACTGAAGCTTTCTTT. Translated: CASRSRDSYTEAFF.